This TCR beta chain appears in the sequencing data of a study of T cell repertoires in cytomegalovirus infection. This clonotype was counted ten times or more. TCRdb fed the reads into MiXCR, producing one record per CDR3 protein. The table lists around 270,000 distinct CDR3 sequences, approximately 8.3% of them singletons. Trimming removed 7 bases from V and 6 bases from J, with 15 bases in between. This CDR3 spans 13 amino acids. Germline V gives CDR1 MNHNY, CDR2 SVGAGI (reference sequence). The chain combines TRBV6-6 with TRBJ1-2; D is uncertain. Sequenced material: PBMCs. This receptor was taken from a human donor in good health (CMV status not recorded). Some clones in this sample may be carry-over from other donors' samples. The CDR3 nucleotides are TGTGCCAGCACCTACCCGGGAAGGGATGGCTACACCTTC. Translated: CASTYPGRDGYTF.